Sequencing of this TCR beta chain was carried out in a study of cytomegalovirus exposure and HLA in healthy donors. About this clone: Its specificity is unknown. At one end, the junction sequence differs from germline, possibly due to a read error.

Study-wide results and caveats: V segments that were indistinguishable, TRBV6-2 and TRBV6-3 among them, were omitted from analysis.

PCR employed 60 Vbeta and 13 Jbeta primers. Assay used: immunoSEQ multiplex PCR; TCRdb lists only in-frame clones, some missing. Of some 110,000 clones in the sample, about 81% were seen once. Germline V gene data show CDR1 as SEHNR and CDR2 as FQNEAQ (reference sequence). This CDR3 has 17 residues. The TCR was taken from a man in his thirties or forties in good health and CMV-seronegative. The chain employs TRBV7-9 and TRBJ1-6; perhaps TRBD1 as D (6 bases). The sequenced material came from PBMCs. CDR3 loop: CSSSPETGSPYNSPLHF. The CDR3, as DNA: TGTTCCAGCAGCCCCGAGACAGGCTCTCCCTATAATTCACCCCTCCACTTT.